This T cell receptor (beta chain) was profiled in a study of T cell repertoires in cytomegalovirus infection. About the study: The authors used CMV epitopes that were HLA-C-restricted (recently identified) and HLA-B-restricted (well studied).

The germline V gene encodes CDR1 MGHRA and CDR2 YSYEKL. V lost 1 base, J lost 5 bases, and 11 bases lay in between. The CDR3 extends over 15 amino acids. TCRdb used MiXCR to reprocess the reads, holding one entry per CDR3 protein. The sample records some 920,000 distinct CDR3 sequences, about a third being singletons. This clonotype was picked up a small number of times. The antigen remains undetermined. The sequence was obtained from a human donor in good health (CMV status not recorded). Some clones in this sample may be carry-over from other donors' samples. Here the sequenced sample was cultured CD8+ T cells from PBMCs, taken from culture after CMV antigen stimulation. J is TRBJ2-2 and V is TRBV4-1, with a possible D match to TRBD1 (5 bases). CDR3 nucleotide sequence: TGCGCCAGCAGCCAAGGGGGCCATAGTACCGGGGAGCTGTTTTTT. Its translation: CASSQGGHSTGELFF.